These 21 T cell receptor beta chains were all obtained from the same sample, sequenced in a study of metastatic and nonmetastatic thyroid tumors. TCRdb re-called the PCR reads with MiXCR. Of approximately 21,000 clones in the sample, over 20% were seen once. Each patient came to thyroid surgery without any prior treatment (of any kind). The sample taken for sequencing was blood. These receptors came from a female donor with papillary thyroid cancer or a benign thyroid nodule (not recorded which). Some clones in this sample may be carry-over from other donors' samples.

J is TRBJ1-2 and V is TRBV28; 9 bases line up with TRBD1. The CDR3 totals 13 residues. Germline CDR1 MDHEN, CDR2 SYDVKM. V dropped 6 bases and J dropped 4; count of bases not matched to a gene: 3. DNA for the CDR3: TGTGCCAGCAGCAGGACAGGGGTCTATGGCTACACCTTC. Translated: CASSRTGVYGYTF.

This clone was observed many times. In nucleotides, the CDR3 is TGCAGTGGTCTCGAAAGGGCGGGACAGTACTTC. This codes for CSGLERAGQYF. This chain joins TRBV20-1 and TRBJ2-5; TRBD2 is a possible D gene (6 bases). CDR3 length equals 11 residues. V lost 7 bases and J 11 bases, leaving 17 bases between the germline ends. Germline V CDR1 and CDR2: DFQATT, SNEGSKA (reference sequence).

This clone appeared a few times. A much more abundant neighbour one base away suggests this may be a read error. This chain connects TRBV20-1 to TRBJ2-3, with 7 positions matching TRBD1. Germline CDR1 reads DFQATT; CDR2 reads SNEGSKA (reference sequence). V shed 5 bases and J 7 bases; nucleotides not matched to a gene: 12. The length of the CDR3 is 14 residues. The CDR3 sequence is CSAVGDSPPYTQYF. The CDR3 coding sequence is TGCAGTGCTGTAGGGGACAGCCCCCCATATACGCAGTATTTT.

This clone was counted between two and nine times. This specimen includes other DNA sequences encoding the same CDR3. The gene calls are TRBV4-3 and TRBJ2-5; 8 bases agree with TRBD2. This CDR3 contains 16 residues. Germline V gives CDR1 LGHNA, CDR2 YSLEER. With V trimmed by 4 bases and J by 1 base, 8 bases remained unmatched. CDR3 DNA: TGCGCCAGCAGCCCGCGTCTACTAGCGGCCCAAGAGACCCAGTACTTC. The encoded protein is CASSPRLLAAQETQYF.

The table lists this clone with many counts. The chain couples TRBV11-2 to TRBJ2-1; no firm D call. The CDR3 has 14 residues. V lost 3 bases and J lost 1, with 7 bases in between. Germline V gene sequence: CDR1 SGHAT, CDR2 FQNNGV. CDR3 in amino acids: CASSFSPSYNEQFF. CDR3 coding DNA: TGTGCCAGCAGCTTTTCCCCTTCCTACAATGAGCAGTTCTTC. Based on the CDR3 plus reference TRBV11-2 and TRBJ2-1, the full variable domain is EAGVAQSPRYKIIEKRQSVAFWCNPISGHATLYWYQQILGQGPKLLIQFQNNGVVDDSQLPKDRFSAERLKGVDSTLKIQPAKLEDSAVYLCASSFSPSYNEQFFGPGTRLTVL.

The chain recombines TRBV11-2 with TRBJ2-7; 10 positions match TRBD1. J gave up 4 bases and V 4 bases, and 4 bases lay outside the gene matches. Per germline, CDR1 SGHAT and CDR2 FQNNGV. This CDR3 has 14 residues. CDR3 region: CASSSGQGWYEQYF. CDR3 DNA: TGTGCCAGCAGCTCGGGACAGGGGTGGTACGAGCAGTACTTC.

This clone was detected a few times. CDR3 nucleotides: TGTGCCAGCACTGACAAAGGTAGAGAAAATACGCAGTATTTT. It is translated as CASTDKGRENTQYF. The rearrangement joins TRBV6-1 to TRBJ2-3; D remains ambiguous. From germline, CDR1 is MNHNS and CDR2 SASEGT. The V end was cut by 7 bases, the J end by 7 bases, with 18 bases between. The CDR3 spans 14 residues.

There are many counts of this clone. The chain recombines TRBV7-2 with TRBJ1-1; D is ambiguous. V shed 1 base and J shed 4 bases, with 7 bases lying between them. CDR1 and CDR2 from the germline V gene are SGHTA and FQGNSA. This CDR3 is built from 13 residues. The CDR3 DNA reads as TGTGCCAGCAGCTTAGGTCTGGTCACTGAAGCTTTCTTT. Translated: CASSLGLVTEAFF.

This clone was recorded at least ten times. This sequence joins TRBV7-2 and TRBJ2-2; D unresolved. Deletions cut 2 bases from V and 2 bases from J, with 9 bases between. This CDR3 spans 15 amino acids. In germline, CDR1 is SGHTA, CDR2 FQGNSA. CDR3 bases: TGTGCCAGCAGCTTATCAGTCAGTAACACCGGGGAGCTGTTTTTT. It yields the protein CASSLSVSNTGELFF.

The chain combines TRBV30 with TRBJ2-7, with TRBD2 matching 7 bases. Germline loops: CDR1 GTSNPN, CDR2 SVGIG (reference sequence). The CDR3 has 15 residues. V trimming: 2 bases; J trimming: 3 bases; junction bases outside the gene matches: 10. CDR3 sequence reads: CAWSLPGRGSYEQYF. CDR3 DNA sequence: TGTGCCTGGAGTCTTCCAGGGAGGGGTAGCTACGAGCAGTACTTC.

This clone appeared many times. This CDR3 reads CASSQGRWTEAFF. The CDR3 nucleotides are TGTGCCAGCAGCCAAGGGCGGTGGACTGAAGCTTTCTTT. The V gene is TRBV4-2, the J gene TRBJ1-1; D remains unclear. Per the germline V gene, CDR1 is LGHNA and CDR2 is YNFKEQ. The CDR3 totals 13 residues. The V end lost 1 base, the J end lost 5 bases, and 8 bases lay between the germline ends.

The sample holds a few counts of this clone. One end of the junction fails to match germline, which may point to a read error. This chain uses TRBV5-6 with TRBJ1-4; D is unresolved. CDR3 length: 13 amino acids. Germline lookup yields CDR1 SGHDT and CDR2 YYEEEE. The CDR3 region has the DNA TGTGCCAGCAGCCCCCGCATGAATGAAAAAATGTTTTTT. Its translation: CASSPRMNEKMFF.

As to this clone: This clone may be a read error of a much larger clone one base away. This sample includes further DNA sequences coding for the same CDR3. The chain couples TRBV29-1 to TRBJ2-5; D remains ambiguous. The V and J ends lost 5 bases and 5 bases respectively, with 12 bases between them. CDR1 and CDR2 from the germline V gene are SQVTM and ANQGSEA. CDR3 length: 12 amino acids. In nucleotides, the CDR3 is TGCAGCGTTTTAGGTGGCTCGGAGACCCAGTACTTC. This translates into CSVLGGSETQYF.

This clone was seen repeatedly, ten times or more. J is TRBJ1-1 and V is TRBV20-1; possible D gene TRBD1, 6 bases. The CDR3 spans 13 residues. The V gene lost 5 bases and the J gene lost 4 bases, with 14 bases spanning the gap. Per germline, CDR1 DFQATT and CDR2 SNEGSKA (reference sequence). Here the CDR3 reads CSAPQGLSTEAFF. CDR3 sequence (DNA): TGCAGTGCTCCACAGGGCCTTAGCACTGAAGCTTTCTTT.

This clone was counted ten times or more. The rearrangement links TRBV28 to TRBJ2-1, with 9 bases identical to TRBD2. The J segment lost 5 bases and the V segment lost 7 bases, leaving 12 bases of the junction unmatched. Germline-derived CDR1 and CDR2 are MDHEN and SYDVKM. This CDR3 comprises 16 residues. This CDR3 reads CASNLQRGVVDNEQFF. The CDR3 DNA is TGTGCCAGCAACCTACAGCGGGGGGTTGTAGACAATGAGCAGTTCTTC.

This clone rates as medium-sized (0.01 to 0.1%). This chain uses TRBV6-1 with TRBJ2-7, with TRBD2 matching 9 bases. This CDR3 is 15 amino acids long. Trimming removed 1 base from V and 3 bases from J; junction bases left unmatched: 4. Germline V CDR1 and CDR2: MNHNS, SASEGT. CDR3 loop: CASSEGLAGVYEQYF. The DNA of the CDR3 is TGTGCCAGCAGTGAAGGGTTAGCGGGAGTCTACGAGCAGTACTTC.

In its sample, this clone was seen many times. The chain combines TRBV28 with TRBJ2-1, with 11 bases fitting TRBD2. The CDR3 loop spans 15 amino acids. V shed 3 bases, J shed 5 bases, and the junction held 3 bases outside the gene matches. The germline CDR1 and CDR2 sequences are MDHEN and SYDVKM. In DNA form, the CDR3 reads TGTGCCAGCAGTTTTTTACTAGCGGGAGACAATGAGCAGTTCTTC. This encodes CASSFLLAGDNEQFF. The complete variable domain, with remaining parts taken from reference TRBV28 and TRBJ2-1, reads DVKVTQSSRYLVKRTGEKVFLECVQDMDHENMFWYRQDPGLGLRLIYFSYDVKMKEKGDIPEGYSVSREKKERFSLILESASTNQTSMYLCASSFLLAGDNEQFFGPGTRLTVL.

The CDR3 DNA follows: TGTGCCAGCAGACCCAAGATCAGCGGGAGTGGAACCGGGGAGCTGTTTTTT. Amino acid sequence: CASRPKISGSGTGELFF. V and J are TRBV3-1 and TRBJ2-2; 8 nucleotides align to TRBD2. V was pared by 6 bases and J by 5 bases, with 14 bases of the junction left unmatched. Germline V gene data show CDR1 as LGHDT and CDR2 as YNNKEL (reference sequence). This CDR3 is 17 amino acids long. Together with reference TRBV3-1 and TRBJ2-2, the CDR3 gives the full variable domain: DTAVSQTPKYLVTQMGNDKSIKCEQNLGHDTMYWYKQDSKKFLKIMFSYNNKELIINETVPNRFSPKSPDKAHLNLHINSLELGDSAVYFCASRPKISGSGTGELFFGEGSRLTVL.

This clone was counted at least ten times. This chain connects TRBV30 to TRBJ2-3, with a tentative D call TRBD2 (6 bases). Trimming pared 5 bases from V and 6 bases from J, leaving 21 bases between. The CDR3 spans 15 residues. In germline, CDR1 is GTSNPN, CDR2 SVGIG (reference sequence). CDR3 DNA sequence: TGTGCCTGGGGAGGGCCCCGACGGTCCCTCGATACGCAGTATTTT. Residues: CAWGGPRRSLDTQYF.

A few counts support this clone. V and J are TRBV28 and TRBJ2-5, with D maybe TRBD2 (7 bases). V shed 5 bases and J shed 5 bases, with 18 bases lying between them. Germline CDR1 and CDR2: MDHEN and SYDVKM. The CDR3 sequence is 15 residues long. Here the CDR3 reads CASSPSSGRGETQYF. CDR3 bases: TGTGCCAGCAGTCCCTCCTCGGGGAGGGGGGAGACCCAGTACTTC.

This clone was seen ten or more times. Other DNA sequences within the sample encode an identical CDR3. The chain combines TRBV15 with TRBJ1-5; 8 nucleotides align to TRBD1. The CDR3 contains 16 residues. CDR1 LNHNV and CDR2 YYDKDF come from the germline V gene (reference sequence). The trim removed 2 bases at V and 5 bases at J, leaving 8 bases unmatched. The CDR3: CATSRNTGGGYQPQHF. The CDR3, as DNA: TGTGCCACCAGCAGAAACACAGGGGGGGGGTATCAGCCCCAGCATTTT.